This entry features one T cell receptor (beta chain) sequence. The source of the sample is a study of blood T cell repertoires in COVID-19. In the study's own analysis: Using reference gene primer amplification, nucleated cell counts were estimated. Libraries were prepared by immunoSEQ multiplex PCR; TCRdb keeps only in-frame clonotypes and omits some of them. The DNA gave D and trimming, while V, J and clone size come from that table. The repertoire has 200,000 to 250,000 clones, 84% of them found once; the top ten carry under 2%. This receptor was taken from a man aged 60-69 years who had recovered from COVID-19. Sequences were obtained from PBMCs or T cells enriched from blood (not recorded which).

This chain's CDR3 is CASSQERGLGNTIYF. DNA for the CDR3: TGTGCCAGCAGCCAAGAGAGGGGGCTAGGAAACACCATATATTTT. The chain has TRBV3-1 (or the pseudogene TRBV3-2) and TRBJ1-3; TRBD1 matches at 7 bases. Germline V gives CDR1 LGHDT, CDR2 YNNKEL (reference sequence). Unmatched junction bases numbered 3, after V lost 0 bases and J lost 4 bases. The CDR3 length is 15 residues.